This T cell receptor (beta chain) is drawn from a study of T cells in Graves' hyperthyroidism and ophthalmopathy. Study as a whole: The initial diagnosis was the point when peripheral blood was collected, ahead of any treatment.

CDR1 and CDR2 (germline): LNHNV, YYDKDF (reference sequence). CDR3 size: 18 residues. V trimming: 3 bases; J trimming: 1 base; junction bases outside the gene matches: 7. Those patients with uncontrolled infection, other autoimmune disease, pregnancy or lactation were excluded. PBMCs were sourced from more than 9 ml fresh peripheral blood. Of note for this clonotype: What it binds is not known.

Study-wide points: Before onset, ophthalmopathy was predicted by the model a median roughly 6.4 months earlier.

Amplification of TCR beta CDR3 regions used RNA as the template. RT-PCR in the first round (using the HTBI primer set) targeted the TCR CDR3. TCRdb processed the multiplex PCR reads anew with MiXCR; each CDR3 protein has one entry. In the table there are about 530,000 distinct CDR3 sequences, roughly 15% of which are singletons. This chain connects TRBV15 to TRBJ2-3; 13 nucleotides match TRBD2. Sample: blood. This clonotype was obtained from a woman younger than 35 with Graves' ophthalmopathy. CDR3 residues: CATSSWTSGRTRTDTQYF. CDR3 nucleotide sequence: TGTGCCACCAGCAGCTGGACTAGCGGGAGAACCCGCACAGATACGCAGTATTTT.